One sample yielded the 23 T cell receptor beta chains listed below, sequenced in a study of blood T cell repertoires in COVID-19. Clones were read by immunoSEQ multiplex PCR, and TCRdb kept only the in-frame ones, dropping some. Here the sample spans fewer than 100,000 clones, about 85% being singletons. The sample comprised peripheral blood. The receptors were sampled from a man in his 60s with acute or convalescent COVID-19.

The CDR3 region has the DNA TGTGCCAGCAGCACTCGGACAGGACCAGATACGCAGTATTTT. Translated, it gives CASSTRTGPDTQYF. The rearrangement uses TRBV9 and TRBJ2-3; 7 bases agree with TRBD1. Germline values: CDR1 SGDLS, CDR2 YYNGEE. The CDR3 consists of 14 residues. J gave up 4 bases and V 4 bases, and 6 bases lay outside the gene matches.

The chain couples TRBV3-1 (or the pseudogene TRBV3-2) to TRBJ2-1; 13 bases are a match to TRBD2. Germline V gene sequence: CDR1 LGHDT, CDR2 YNNKEL (reference sequence). Unmatched junction bases numbered 0, after V lost 4 bases and J lost 0 bases. The CDR3 length is 16 residues. For the CDR3, the DNA is TGTGCCAGCAGCCGGACTAGCGGGAGCTCCTACAATGAGCAGTTCTTC. Its translation is CASSRTSGSSYNEQFF.

CDR3 DNA: TGTGCCATCAGTGAGTCGAGTTCAGGGCCTCAGCCCCAGCATTTT. Its translation is CAISESSSGPQPQHF. The gene calls are TRBV10-3 and TRBJ1-5, with D possibly matching TRBD1 (5 bases). V lost 0 bases and J 6 bases, leaving 12 bases between the germline ends. The CDR3 extends over 15 amino acids. Germline loops: CDR1 ENHRY, CDR2 SYGVKD.

The V call is TRBV27, the J call TRBJ1-2; maybe TRBD1 (6 bases). Trimming removed 2 bases at V and 5 bases at J, with 12 bases between. The CDR3 runs 14 residues. Germline V lookup: CDR1 MNHEY, CDR2 SMNVEV (reference sequence). The CDR3 sequence is CASSLNRVGYGYTF. CDR3 nucleotides: TGTGCCAGCAGTTTAAACAGGGTCGGGTATGGCTACACCTTC.

The chain links TRBV5-1 to TRBJ2-3; D unclear. The CDR3 has 16 residues. Germline V gene data show CDR1 as SGHRS and CDR2 as YFSETQ. The V and J ends lost 0 bases and 2 bases respectively, with 13 bases between them. CDR3 in amino acids: CASSLGNSQNTDTQYF. The CDR3 DNA reads TGCGCCAGCAGCTTGGGCAACAGTCAGAACACAGATACGCAGTATTTT.

Only one count was recorded for this clone. The chain joins TRBV21-1 to TRBJ2-7; TRBD1, as called in the table, went unchecked against the DNA. TRBV21-1 is a recognized pseudogene. The CDR3 consists of 14 residues. DNA of the CDR3: TGTGCCAGCAGGATTTGGACAGGGAATGAAGAGCAGTACTTC. This translates into CASRIWTGNEEQYF.

The chain carries TRBV5-5 and TRBJ2-3; D perhaps matches TRBD1 (5 bases). This CDR3 has 16 amino acids. Germline CDR1 is SGHKS and CDR2 is YYEKEE (reference sequence). Trimming stripped 5 bases from V and 2 bases from J, with 18 bases between. DNA for the CDR3: TGTGCCAGCAGACCAGGCTGGGGCGGTCTCACAGATACGCAGTATTTT. It encodes CASRPGWGGLTDTQYF.

The V and J genes are TRBV12-3 or TRBV12-4 and TRBJ1-2, with D maybe TRBD1 (6 bases). The CDR3 covers 12 residues. Trimming stripped 6 bases from V and 8 bases from J, with 13 bases between. The CDR3 nucleotides are TGTGCCAGCAGCACACAGGGTGGCGGCTACACCTTC. Translation: CASSTQGGGYTF.

The rearrangement joins TRBV6-1 to TRBJ1-2; no reliable D call. Looked up from germline, CDR1 is MNHNS and CDR2 is SASEGT. Trimming removed 3 bases at V and 4 bases at J, with 6 bases between. This CDR3 comprises 12 residues. The CDR3 region is CASSDEIYGYTF. Here the CDR3 DNA reads TGTGCCAGCAGTGATGAGATCTATGGCTACACCTTC.

The chain combines TRBV6-1 with TRBJ2-7; the D is unclear. The CDR3 length is 12 residues. Germline V CDR1 and CDR2: MNHNS, SASEGT. V was shortened by 2 bases and J by 3 bases, with 5 bases between the two germline ends. This CDR3 is CASSEQRYEQYF. In nucleotides, the CDR3 is TGTGCCAGCAGTGAACAGCGCTACGAGCAGTACTTC.

V is TRBV7-8 and J is TRBJ2-7; 7 bases line up with TRBD1. J was trimmed by 2 bases and V by 4 bases; bases with no gene match: 5. Germline CDR1 reads SGHVS; CDR2 reads FQNEAQ. The CDR3 consists of 14 residues. The CDR3: CASSSGQAPYEQYF. Written as DNA, the CDR3 is TGTGCCAGCAGCTCCGGACAGGCCCCCTACGAGCAGTACTTC.

V usage is TRBV5-1 and J usage is TRBJ1-4, with 8 bases lining up with TRBD1. CDR3 length equals 15 residues. With V trimmed by 4 bases and J by 3 bases, 5 bases remained unmatched. Germline V gene lookup returns CDR1 SGHRS and CDR2 YFSETQ. CDR3 nucleotide sequence: TGCGCCAGCAGCAAAGACAGGGGAGCTAATGAAAAACTGTTTTTT. This sequence encodes CASSKDRGANEKLFF.

In its sample, this clone was seen a few times. V is TRBV5-6 and J is TRBJ2-3, with 11 bases that match TRBD2. Germline CDR1 is SGHDT and CDR2 is YYEEEE. The junction had 0 bases not matched to a gene; V was cut back by 1 base and J by 5 bases. This CDR3 region has 14 residues. The CDR3 spells CASSLLAGGDTQYF. The DNA for the CDR3 is TGTGCCAGCAGCTTGCTAGCGGGAGGAGATACGCAGTATTTT.

V and J are TRBV6-2 or TRBV6-3 and TRBJ1-2; no firm D call. V lost 4 bases and J lost 8, with 14 bases in between. The V gene's germline CDR1 is MNHEY and CDR2 SVGEGT. The CDR3 spans 13 residues. The CDR3 region has the DNA TGTGCCAGCAGTTGGCTCCCGGACTTAGGCTACACCTTC. Translation: CASSWLPDLGYTF.

The chain has TRBV27 and TRBJ2-5; 9 nucleotides line up with TRBD2. With V trimmed by 5 bases and J by 0 bases, 7 bases remained unmatched. CDR3 length: 16 amino acids. Germline values: CDR1 MNHEY, CDR2 SMNVEV (reference sequence). The CDR3 DNA reads TGTGCCAGCAGTCACCTAGCGGGGAGAAACCAAGAGACCCAGTACTTC. This codes for CASSHLAGRNQETQYF.

The chain couples TRBV11-2 to TRBJ1-2, with unresolved D. Trimming left V 0 bases short and J 7 bases short, with 15 bases between. Germline CDR1 is SGHAT and CDR2 is FQNNGV. This CDR3 has 15 amino acids. CDR3 region: CASSLDLQTVFGYTF. In DNA form, the CDR3 reads TGTGCCAGCAGCTTAGATCTACAGACCGTCTTTGGCTACACCTTC.

The CDR3 coding sequence is TGTGCCAGCAGCGGGAGGACGCTTACAAACACCGGGGAGCTGTTTTTT. Translation gives CASSGRTLTNTGELFF. This chain connects TRBV9 to TRBJ2-2; a weak D match, TRBD2 (5 bases). In germline, CDR1 is SGDLS, CDR2 YYNGEE. CDR3 length: 16 amino acids. The ends were cut back, 3 bases at V and 2 bases at J, with 14 bases in the middle. The full variable domain, its missing parts supplied by reference TRBV9 and TRBJ2-2, is DSGVTQTPKHLITATGQRVTLRCSPRSGDLSVYWYQQSLDQGLQFLIQYYNGEERAKGNILERFSAQQFPDLHSELNLSSLELGDSALYFCASSGRTLTNTGELFFGEGSRLTVL.

The chain is built from TRBV29-1 and TRBJ2-3, with D tentatively TRBD2 (6 bases). Germline V gene data show CDR1 as SQVTM and CDR2 as ANQGSEA. The CDR3 runs to 13 residues. V lost 4 bases to trimming and J lost 3 bases, with 11 bases between them. The CDR3: CSVGGIGTDTQYF. The CDR3 coding sequence is TGCAGCGTTGGCGGGATTGGTACAGATACGCAGTATTTT.

This clone appeared a few times. CDR3 sequence reads: CASILTSGSAYEQYF. In nucleotides, the CDR3 is TGTGCCAGCATCCTTACTAGCGGGAGTGCTTACGAGCAGTACTTC. The rearrangement links TRBV27 to TRBJ2-7, with TRBD2 matching over 11 bases. V lost 7 bases, J lost 4 bases, and 9 bases stayed unmatched. The CDR3 runs 15 residues. The germline gives CDR1 MNHEY, CDR2 SMNVEV (reference sequence).

The genes are TRBV9 and TRBJ2-1; 9 positions match TRBD2. This CDR3 is built from 18 residues. Germline-derived CDR1 and CDR2 are SGDLS and YYNGEE. The V and J ends lost 4 bases and 2 bases, in that order; junction bases with no gene match: 13. CDR3 loop: CASSTYRERGATYNEQFF. CDR3 bases: TGTGCCAGCAGCACGTATAGAGAGCGGGGGGCTACCTACAATGAGCAGTTCTTC.

V usage is TRBV6-2 or TRBV6-3 and J usage is TRBJ2-2, with 14 nucleotides matching TRBD2. The CDR3 is 22 residues long. Germline V gives CDR1 MNHEY, CDR2 SVGEGT. Trimming at V came to 6 bases and at J to 0 bases, leaving 18 bases not matched to a gene. The CDR3 sequence is CASSPTKGPGLAGAPNTGELFF. The CDR3 DNA reads as TGTGCCAGCAGCCCTACGAAAGGCCCGGGACTAGCGGGGGCGCCGAACACCGGGGAGCTGTTTTTT.

This sequence joins TRBV3-1 (or the pseudogene TRBV3-2) and TRBJ2-5; a weak D match, TRBD2 (5 bases). Germline lookup yields CDR1 LGHDT and CDR2 YNNKEL (reference sequence). The CDR3 totals 15 residues. With 0 bases removed from V and 5 bases from J, the gap between germline ends came to 13 bases. This CDR3 reads CASSQDSSFLETQYF. CDR3 bases: TGTGCCAGCAGCCAAGACTCTAGCTTCCTGGAGACCCAGTACTTC.

The rearrangement links TRBV4-1 to TRBJ1-2; TRBD1 might be the D (5 bases). Deletions cut 6 bases from V and 4 bases from J, with 15 bases between. Germline CDR1 reads MGHRA; CDR2 reads YSYEKL. The length of the CDR3 is 14 residues. This CDR3 reads CASRGGDGAYGYTF. DNA of the CDR3: TGCGCCAGCAGAGGAGGGGATGGAGCCTATGGCTACACCTTC.